The 7 T cell receptor beta chains below were found in one sample sequenced in a study of OX40 agonist ivuxolimab in advanced cancers. TCRdb's copy holds only in-frame clones and misses some; the assay was immunoSEQ multiplex PCR. The repertoire holds under 75,000 clones, with approximately 86% as singletons. The sequencing used CD4+ or CD8+ T cells sorted from blood, collected in a trial of the OX40 agonist ivuxolimab. The receptors here all came from an adult with an advanced solid tumor such as melanoma, head and neck, liver or kidney cancer.

V gene TRBV19 combines with J gene TRBJ2-1; 9 bases agree with TRBD2. The junction had 3 bases not matched to a gene; V was cut back by 0 bases and J by 0 bases. This CDR3 is 17 amino acids long. Per the germline V gene, CDR1 is LNHDA and CDR2 is SQIVND (reference sequence). The CDR3 DNA sequence: TGTGCCAGTAGTATAGACATAGCGGGAGACTCCTACAATGAGCAGTTCTTC. Its protein product is CASSIDIAGDSYNEQFF.

As DNA, the CDR3 is TGCAGCGTCGGGACAGCCGGTGTGAGTGAAGCTTTCTTT. It translates to CSVGTAGVSEAFF. The J gene is TRBJ1-1, the V gene TRBV29-1, with 7 nucleotides matching TRBD1. With 6 bases clipped from V and 7 bases from J, the junction kept 11 bases outside the gene matches. This CDR3 spans 13 amino acids. Germline values: CDR1 SQVTM, CDR2 ANQGSEA.

This chain connects TRBV5-1 to TRBJ2-5, with 7 bases identical to TRBD1. CDR3 length: 16 residues. V dropped 1 base and J dropped 1; count of bases not matched to a gene: 7. CDR1 is SGHRS, CDR2 YFSETQ, per germline. CDR3 DNA sequence: TGCGCCAGCAGCTTGTCCGGGACAGTTCGCCAAGAGACCCAGTACTTC. It yields the protein CASSLSGTVRQETQYF.

The chain uses TRBV5-6 and TRBJ2-1; TRBD2 aligns across 7 bases. This CDR3 has 16 amino acids. J lost 6 bases, V lost 1 base, and 10 bases had no gene match. Germline loops: CDR1 SGHDT, CDR2 YYEEEE. The CDR3 nucleotides are TGTGCCAGCAGCTTGCTGCGGGACTACATTGCCAATGAGCAGTTCTTC. Its protein product is CASSLLRDYIANEQFF.

The chain is built from TRBV5-1 and TRBJ1-2; D call uncertain. Trimming left V 1 base short and J 0 bases short, with 7 bases between. The V gene's germline CDR1 is SGHRS and CDR2 YFSETQ. This CDR3 is built from 14 residues. CDR3 in amino acids: CASSLLTANYGYTF. The CDR3 DNA reads TGCGCCAGCAGCTTGTTAACAGCTAACTATGGCTACACCTTC. The complete variable domain, with remaining parts taken from reference TRBV5-1 and TRBJ1-2, reads KAGVTQTPRYLIKTRGQQVTLSCSPISGHRSVSWYQQTPGQGLQFLFEYFSETQRNKGNFPGRFSGRQFSNSRSEMNVSTLELGDSALYLCASSLLTANYGYTFGSGTRLTVV.

The chain links TRBV18 to TRBJ1-5; unclear D gene. This CDR3 has 16 amino acids. CDR1 is KGHSH, CDR2 LQKENI, per germline. Trimming cost V 1 base and J 5 bases, with 15 bases left between them. This CDR3 reads CASSPLRATADQPQHF. The CDR3 DNA is TGTGCCAGCTCACCACTTAGAGCCACCGCGGATCAGCCCCAGCATTTT.

V usage is TRBV11-2 and J usage is TRBJ2-2, with D uncertain. With 5 bases removed from V and 0 bases from J, the gap between germline ends came to 13 bases. CDR3 size: 16 residues. The germline gives CDR1 SGHAT, CDR2 FQNNGV. The CDR3, as DNA: TGTGCCAGCAGCCGCTCCCCGGACGCGAACACCGGGGAGCTGTTTTTT. It translates to CASSRSPDANTGELFF.